Below, one T cell receptor beta chain is given with its context. Its antigen is unidentified. The sample originates from a study of molecular identifiers for immune sequencing clone quantification. For the study at large: Naive CD8 cell RNA, from roughly 20,000 or 100,000 cells, was split five ways in replicates, with four sequenced.

Broader study findings: Clones above 20 RNA copies held over 97% of effector molecules, under 1% in naive cells.

Both previously described methods and listed TCR primers were employed to make bulk TCR libraries. Via MiXCR, TCRdb re-called the PCR reads, giving one row per CDR3 protein. The table lists under 600,000 distinct CDR3 sequences, around a fifth of them singletons. Sorting selected naive CD8 T cells with a CD8+CD4-CCR7+CD45RA+ phenotype. CDR1 LGHNA and CDR2 YSLEER come from the germline V gene. The CDR3 loop spans 16 amino acids. The germline V and J ends were trimmed by 0 bases and 5 bases, with 14 bases remaining between them. J is TRBJ1-5 and V is TRBV4-3, with D possibly being TRBD1 (5 bases). The sequenced sample consisted of naive CD8+ T cells from blood, with Jurkat cell RNA spiked in. Described subset: FACS-sorted CD8+CD4-CCR7+CD45RA+ naive T cells. The origin of this receptor is a human donor in good health. Some libraries in this study had Jurkat cell RNA spiked in. The CDR3 region is CASSQDWDRGYQPQHF. As DNA, the CDR3 is TGCGCCAGCAGCCAAGATTGGGACCGTGGGTATCAGCCCCAGCATTTT.